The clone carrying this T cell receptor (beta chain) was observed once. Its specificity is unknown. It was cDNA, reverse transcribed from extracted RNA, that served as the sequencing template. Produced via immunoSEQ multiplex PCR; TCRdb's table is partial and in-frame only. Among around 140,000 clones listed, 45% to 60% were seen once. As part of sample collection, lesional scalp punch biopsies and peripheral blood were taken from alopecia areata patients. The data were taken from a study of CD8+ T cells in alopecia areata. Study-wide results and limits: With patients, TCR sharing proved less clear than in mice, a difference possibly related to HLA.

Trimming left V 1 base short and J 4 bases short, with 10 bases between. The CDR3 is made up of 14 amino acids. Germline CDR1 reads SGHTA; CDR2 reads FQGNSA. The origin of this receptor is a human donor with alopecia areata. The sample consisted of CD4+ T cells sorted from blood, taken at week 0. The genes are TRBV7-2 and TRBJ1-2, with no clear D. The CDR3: CASSLGASAYGYTF. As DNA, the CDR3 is TGTGCCAGCAGCTTAGGAGCCAGCGCCTATGGCTACACCTTC. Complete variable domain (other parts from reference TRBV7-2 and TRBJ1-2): GAGVSQSPSNKVTEKGKDVELRCDPISGHTALYWYRQSLGQGLEFLIYFQGNSAPDKSGLPSDRFSAERTGGSVSTLTIQRTQQEDSAVYLCASSLGASAYGYTFGSGTRLTVV.